This is a list of T cell receptor beta chains from one sample in a study of PD-1 blockade in mismatch repair-deficient tumors. The assay was immunoSEQ multiplex PCR, and TCRdb's table has in-frame clones only and misses some. The table shows around 100,000 clones, with 60% to 85% occurring only once. The starting material was peripheral blood, obtained 60 to 65 weeks after starting pembrolizumab. The receptors originated from an adult with mismatch repair-deficient cancer. Both conserved end residues are part of each CDR3. D genes are given only for firm matches. Only part of the rows carry a size: once, few, many, or a class if the clone is expanded.

>-|TRBV6-1|-|13
CASSDEWAYEQYF
>-|TRBV23-1|TRBD1|17
CASRPRQGRANSEKLFF
>-|TRBV19|-|13
CASSIRQNTEAFF
>-|TRBV12-5|-|13
CASGLTANNEQFF
>-|TRBV5-1|TRBD1|16
CASSLSGTGVGGEQYF
>few|TRBV11-3|-|14
CASSPTDGHNEQFF
>-|TRBV5-4|-|15
CASSLLELGRGEQYF
>-|TRBV6-5|TRBD1|14
CASALGHRGRGYTF
>few|TRBV5-1|TRBD2|17
CASSLAPGLAPLNEQFF
>-|TRBV19|TRBD1|14
CASSRDRAVQPQHF